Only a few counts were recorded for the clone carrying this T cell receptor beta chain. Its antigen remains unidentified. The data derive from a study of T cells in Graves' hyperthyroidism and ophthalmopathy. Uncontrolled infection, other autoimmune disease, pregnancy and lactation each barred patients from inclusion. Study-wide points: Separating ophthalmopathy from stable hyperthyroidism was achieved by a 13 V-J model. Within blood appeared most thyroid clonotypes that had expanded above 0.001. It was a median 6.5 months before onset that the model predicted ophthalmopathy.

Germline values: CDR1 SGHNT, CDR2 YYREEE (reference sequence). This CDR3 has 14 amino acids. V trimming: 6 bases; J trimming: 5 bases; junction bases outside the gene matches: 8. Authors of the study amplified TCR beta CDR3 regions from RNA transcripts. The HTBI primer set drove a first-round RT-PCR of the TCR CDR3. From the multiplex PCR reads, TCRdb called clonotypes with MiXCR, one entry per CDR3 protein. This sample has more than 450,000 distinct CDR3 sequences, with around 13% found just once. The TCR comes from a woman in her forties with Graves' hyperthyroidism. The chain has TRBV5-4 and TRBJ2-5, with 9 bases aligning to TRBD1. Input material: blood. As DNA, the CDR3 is TGTGCCAGCAACCGGGGACAGGGAGATGAGACCCAGTACTTC. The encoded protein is CASNRGQGDETQYF. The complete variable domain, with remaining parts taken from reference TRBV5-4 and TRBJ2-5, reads ETGVTQSPTHLIKTRGQQVTLRCSSQSGHNTVSWYQQALGQGPQFIFQYYREEENGRGNFPPRFSGLQFPNYSSELNVNALELDDSALYLCASNRGQGDETQYFGPGTRLLVL.